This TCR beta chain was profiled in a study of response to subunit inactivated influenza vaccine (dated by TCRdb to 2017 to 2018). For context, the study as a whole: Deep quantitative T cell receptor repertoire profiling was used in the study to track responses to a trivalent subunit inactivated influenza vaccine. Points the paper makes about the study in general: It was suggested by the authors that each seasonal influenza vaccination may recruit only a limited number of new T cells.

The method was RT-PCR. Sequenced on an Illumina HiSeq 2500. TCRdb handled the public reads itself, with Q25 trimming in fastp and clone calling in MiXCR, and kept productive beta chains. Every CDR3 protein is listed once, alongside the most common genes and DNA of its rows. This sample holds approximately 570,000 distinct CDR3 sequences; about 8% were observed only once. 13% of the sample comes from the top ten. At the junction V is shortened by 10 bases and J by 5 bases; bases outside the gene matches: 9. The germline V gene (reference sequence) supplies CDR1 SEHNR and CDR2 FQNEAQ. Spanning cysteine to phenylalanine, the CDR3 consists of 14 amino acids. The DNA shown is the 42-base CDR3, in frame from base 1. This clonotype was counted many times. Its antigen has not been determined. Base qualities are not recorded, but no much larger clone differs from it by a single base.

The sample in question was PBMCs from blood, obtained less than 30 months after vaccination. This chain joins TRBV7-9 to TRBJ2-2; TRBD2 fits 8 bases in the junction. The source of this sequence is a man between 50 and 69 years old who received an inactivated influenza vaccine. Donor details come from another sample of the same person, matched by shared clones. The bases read TGTGCCACTGAAGCGGGAGTGGAAACCGGGGAGCTGTTTTTT. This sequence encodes CATEAGVETGELFF. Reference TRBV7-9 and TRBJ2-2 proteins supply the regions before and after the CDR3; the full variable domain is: DTGVSQNPRHKITKRGQNVTFRCDPISEHNRLYWYRQTLGQGPEFLTYFQNEAQLEKSRLLSDRFSAERPKGSFSTLEIQRTEQGDSAMYLCATEAGVETGELFFGEGSRLTVL.